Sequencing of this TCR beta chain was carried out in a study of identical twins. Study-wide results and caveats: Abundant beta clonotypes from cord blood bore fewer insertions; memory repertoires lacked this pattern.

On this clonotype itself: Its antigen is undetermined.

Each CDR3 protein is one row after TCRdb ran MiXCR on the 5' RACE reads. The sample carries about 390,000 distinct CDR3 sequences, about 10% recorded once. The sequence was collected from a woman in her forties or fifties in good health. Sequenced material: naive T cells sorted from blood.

In nucleotides, the CDR3 is TGCAGTGCTAGGATAAGGAACACAGATACGCAGTATTTT. Translating gives CSARIRNTDTQYF. The chain is built from TRBV20-1 and TRBJ2-3; unclear D gene. Trimming took off 3 bases at V and 2 bases at J, with 9 bases between the two ends. This CDR3 region has 13 residues. Germline CDR1 and CDR2: DFQATT and SNEGSKA (reference sequence).